A single T cell receptor beta chain is shown here with its context. Its target is unknown. This specimen comes from a study of T cell responses to AZD1222 COVID-19 vaccine. Study conclusions and caveats: Mapped onto spike, vaccine-associated CD4 TCRs spanned it and were dominant at 160-218 and 743-854. The donor cohort was predominantly white British with a female majority, and clonal diversity may have been underestimated. Baseline seropositivity characterized only a handful of AZD1222 recipients. Of spike-specific TCRs, nearly half reportedly target regions left unmutated in variants.

Germline CDR1 reads SQVTM; CDR2 reads ANQGSEA. Trimming took off 4 bases at V and 7 bases at J, with 13 bases between the two ends. The CDR3 spans 12 residues. Produced via immunoSEQ multiplex PCR; TCRdb's table is partial and in-frame only. In the table there are 200,000 to 300,000 clones, 85% to 95% of which are singletons. The input for sequencing was peripheral blood, taken on day 0 of AZD1222 vaccination. The origin of this receptor is an adult in good health. The chain joins TRBV29-1 to TRBJ1-2; D perhaps matches TRBD1 (6 bases). CDR3 bases: TGCAGCGTTGTGGGGGCAGGAGGTGGCTACACCTTC. It yields the protein CSVVGAGGGYTF.